This T cell receptor (beta chain) was recovered during a study of T cell repertoires in cytomegalovirus infection. Study background: Indications came from public TCR beta signatures; they pointed to CMV infection and to a matching HLA type. Findings and caveats of the study: Cumulative public TCR beta family frequency identified carriers of CMV plus the relevant HLA.

TCRdb reprocessed the reads with MiXCR, giving one entry per CDR3 protein. This table has hundreds of thousands of distinct CDR3 sequences, 30% to 35% appearing once. This clonotype was observed a handful of times. As yet, its antigen is unknown. V lost 0 bases and J lost 0, with 15 bases in between. This CDR3 has 17 amino acids. Germline V gene sequence: CDR1 SGHRS, CDR2 YFSETQ. The origin of this receptor is a human donor in good health (CMV status not recorded). Some clones in this sample may be carry-over from other donors' samples. The chain joins TRBV5-1 to TRBJ1-2, with D possibly TRBD1 on 6 matching bases. This material consisted of cultured PBMCs, taken from culture after CMV antigen stimulation. CDR3 amino acids: CASSLVPQGASNYGYTF. CDR3 DNA sequence: TGCGCCAGCAGCTTGGTCCCACAGGGCGCTTCTAACTATGGCTACACCTTC.